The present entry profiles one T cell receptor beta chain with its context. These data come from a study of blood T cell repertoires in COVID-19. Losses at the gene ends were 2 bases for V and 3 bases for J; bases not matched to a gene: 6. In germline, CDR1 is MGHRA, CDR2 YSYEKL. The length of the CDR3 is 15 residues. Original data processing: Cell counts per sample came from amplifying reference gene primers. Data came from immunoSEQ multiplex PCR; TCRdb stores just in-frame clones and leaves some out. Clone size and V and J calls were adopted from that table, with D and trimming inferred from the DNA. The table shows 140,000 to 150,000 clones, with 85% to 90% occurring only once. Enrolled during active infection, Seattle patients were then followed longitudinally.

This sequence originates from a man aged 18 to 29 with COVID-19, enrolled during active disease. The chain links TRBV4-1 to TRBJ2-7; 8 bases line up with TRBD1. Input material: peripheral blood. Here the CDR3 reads CASSQIQGAGYEQYF. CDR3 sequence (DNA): TGCGCCAGCAGCCAAATTCAGGGGGCAGGCTACGAGCAGTACTTC.